The T cell receptor beta chain under discussion was sequenced for a study of PD-1 blockade in classical Hodgkin lymphoma. CDR1 SGHVS and CDR2 FNYEAQ come from the germline V gene. The V gene end was trimmed by 3 bases and the J gene end by 5 bases; junction bases not matched to a gene: 6. The CDR3 contains 14 residues. The time point is: cycle 4 day 1 (C4D1), after about 6 weeks of nivolumab. Each patient relapsed following autologous stem cell transplantation, and prior brentuximab vedotin exposure differed. Sequenced by immunoSEQ multiplex PCR; TCRdb stores in-frame clones only, minus some. This table holds about 32,000 clones, around 81% found once.

The source was peripheral blood mononuclear cells (PBMCs), collected before the fourth cycle of nivolumab. The receptor's source is a human donor with classical Hodgkin lymphoma. The V call is TRBV7-6, the J call TRBJ1-1; 7 positions match TRBD1. The CDR3 DNA sequence: TGTGCCAGCAGCTTGGGCAGGGGGAATACTGAAGCTTTCTTT. Residues: CASSLGRGNTEAFF.